The T cell receptor beta chain under discussion was sequenced for a study of T cells in tuberculosis. The wider study: Sequenced TCRs come from CD1B-GMM tetramer-binding T cells. Notes on the study in general: T cells binding CD1B-GMM tetramer weakly possibly escaped the sort.

Cells were sorted from thawed PBMC rested overnight and stained with GMM-loaded CD1B tetramer, viability dye and anti-CD3. The CD1B tetramers carried C32 glucose monomycolate purified from Rhodococcus equi. The V gene end was trimmed by 7 bases and the J gene end by 6 bases; junction bases not matched to a gene: 12. CDR1 SNHLY and CDR2 FYNNEI come from the germline V gene. This CDR3 comprises 14 residues. Chain pairing is unknown; alpha and beta were sequenced separately. Some clones are missing from TCRdb's copy, which holds only in-frame ones; the method was immunoSEQ multiplex PCR. The sample records 85,000 to 90,000 clones, approximately 90% being singletons.

The sequenced sample consisted of CD1b-GMM tetramer-negative cells sorted from PBMCs. This receptor was taken from an adult woman with latent tuberculosis. This chain uses TRBV2 with TRBJ2-7; 7 bases are shared with TRBD1. CDR3 bases: TGTGCCAGCATTGGGCACGTAGGGGGCAGCGAGCAGTACTTC. Translation: CASIGHVGGSEQYF.